Presented here are 15 T cell receptor beta chains from one specimen sequenced in a study of primary melanoma T cells and metastatic recurrence (dated by TCRdb to between 2020 and 2021). Library generation was performed with the immunoSEQ multiplex PCR assay. Sourced from immuneACCESS, this table was stored by TCRdb with only in-frame sequences that have V and J called. A share of the clones is absent; for the studies checked, an unresolved V gene accounts for under half, and the remainder has no known explanation. This sample has about 320 clones in its table, and approximately 84% of those were observed once. The ten biggest clones cover 7.5% to 10% of the sample. The sample consisted of melanoma tumor tissue. The receptors derive from a human donor with melanoma.

This clone showed up just once. The rearrangement links TRBV7-7 to TRBJ2-3; D not certain. Germline lookup yields CDR1 SSHAT and CDR2 FNYEAQ (reference sequence). This CDR3 is built from 14 residues. V was clipped by 5 bases and J by 2 bases, with 11 bases between them. The CDR3 region has the DNA TGTGCCAGCAGCCCGACCGCGTTCACAGATACGCAGTATTTT. Protein product: CASSPTAFTDTQYF.

This sequence joins TRBV18 and TRBJ2-5; TRBD1 matches 7 bases. There are 18 residues in the CDR3. The V gene end was trimmed by 4 bases and the J gene end by 0 bases; junction bases not matched to a gene: 14. The V gene's germline CDR1 is KGHSH and CDR2 LQKENI. The CDR3 reads CASSHRQGTNSDQETQYF. As DNA, the CDR3 is TGTGCCAGCTCACACCGACAGGGAACGAATAGCGACCAAGAGACCCAGTACTTC.

CDR3 sequence reads: CASSYSWGVSGNTIYF. The CDR3 region has the DNA TGTGCCAGCAGTTACTCCTGGGGGGTCTCTGGAAACACCATATATTTT. This rearrangement joins TRBV6-8 to TRBJ1-3, with D tentatively TRBD1 (5 bases). CDR3 length: 16 amino acids. Trimming took off 0 bases at V and 0 bases at J, with 9 bases between the two ends. Germline loops: CDR1 MNHGY, CDR2 SAAAGT.

This sequence joins TRBV14 and TRBJ2-7; 7 bases map to TRBD2. This CDR3 is 12 amino acids long. The germline V gene encodes CDR1 SGHDN and CDR2 FVKESK. The J segment lost 6 bases and the V segment lost 5 bases, leaving 4 bases of the junction unmatched. The CDR3 DNA sequence: TGTGCCAGCAGCGTAGGGAGGGGCGAGCAGTACTTC. It yields the protein CASSVGRGEQYF.

V is TRBV10-3 and J is TRBJ1-2; the match to TRBD1 covers 8 bases. CDR3 length: 14 amino acids. Per the germline V gene, CDR1 is ENHRY and CDR2 is SYGVKD. Trimming removed 5 bases from V and 5 bases from J; junction bases left unmatched: 7. DNA for the CDR3: TGTGCCATCAGTCAGACAGGGGCCGATTATGGCTACACCTTC. Amino acids: CAISQTGADYGYTF.

This rearrangement joins TRBV18 to TRBJ2-1; 13 bases align to TRBD2. V gave up 3 bases and J gave up 6 bases; unmatched junction bases: 2. Germline CDR1 KGHSH, CDR2 LQKENI. The CDR3 totals 15 residues. CDR3 bases: TGTGCCAGCTCACCCGGGACTAGCGGGGTCAATGAGCAGTTCTTC. Protein sequence: CASSPGTSGVNEQFF.

The genes are TRBV6-8 and TRBJ2-5; perhaps TRBD2 as D (5 bases). Per the germline V gene, CDR1 is MNHGY and CDR2 is SAAAGT. V was cut by 6 bases and J by 4 bases, with 9 bases left in between. CDR3 length: 12 amino acids. The CDR3 protein is CASRLDGETQYF. For the CDR3, the DNA is TGTGCCAGCAGACTAGACGGAGAGACCCAGTACTTC.

V usage is TRBV6-1 and J usage is TRBJ1-5; 8 nucleotides align to TRBD1. CDR3 length: 15 residues. Trimming took 0 bases from V and 7 from J; bases not matched to a gene: 5. CDR1 MNHNS and CDR2 SASEGT come from the germline V gene. The CDR3 protein is CASSEAQDRAQPQHF. The CDR3 nucleotides read TGTGCCAGCAGTGAAGCCCAGGACAGGGCACAGCCCCAGCATTTT.

The chain uses TRBV6-7 and TRBJ1-2; possibly TRBD1 for D (5 bases). TRBV6-7 is filed as an ORF, its function uncertain. Deletions cut 2 bases from V and 4 bases from J, with 8 bases between. The CDR3 length is 13 residues. The CDR3 loop is CASSYGTVYGYTF. Here the CDR3 DNA reads TGTGCCAGCAGTTACGGGACGGTCTATGGCTACACCTTC.

The chain has TRBV30 and TRBJ2-7, with TRBD2 matching over 7 bases. The length of the CDR3 is 14 residues. Germline CDR1 is GTSNPN and CDR2 is SVGIG (reference sequence). The V gene end was trimmed by 0 bases and the J gene end by 4 bases; junction bases not matched to a gene: 6. CDR3 region: CAWSVSGGGYEQYF. CDR3 in DNA: TGTGCCTGGAGTGTATCCGGGGGAGGGTACGAGCAGTACTTC.

This clone was observed a single time. The genes are TRBV6-8 and TRBJ2-6, with D perhaps TRBD2 (6 bases). Trimming took off 6 bases at V and 1 base at J, with 10 bases between the two ends. The CDR3 spans 15 residues. CDR1 and CDR2 (germline): MNHGY, SAAAGT. The CDR3 DNA reads as TGTGCCAGCAGCAACGGGGGATCTGGGGCCAACGTCCTGACTTTC. Its translation: CASSNGGSGANVLTF.

V and J are TRBV9 and TRBJ2-7; the D is unclear. This CDR3 contains 13 residues. V was cut by 0 bases and J by 4 bases, with 8 bases left in between. Germline V CDR1 and CDR2: SGDLS, YYNGEE. The CDR3 sequence is CASSVGLEYEQYF. The CDR3, as DNA: TGTGCCAGCAGCGTAGGTCTGGAATACGAGCAGTACTTC. The variable domain in full, completed from reference TRBV9 and TRBJ2-7, reads DSGVTQTPKHLITATGQRVTLRCSPRSGDLSVYWYQQSLDQGLQFLIQYYNGEERAKGNILERFSAQQFPDLHSELNLSSLELGDSALYFCASSVGLEYEQYFGPGTRLTVT.

CDR3 loop: CASSSGTWANVLTF. The CDR3 coding sequence is TGTGCCAGCAGCTCCGGGACATGGGCCAACGTCCTGACTTTC. The rearrangement uses TRBV11-3 and TRBJ2-6; possibly TRBD1 for D (6 bases). The CDR3 runs to 14 residues. Germline V gene lookup returns CDR1 SGHNT and CDR2 YENEEA. The V end lost 4 bases, the J end lost 5 bases, and 9 bases lay between the germline ends.

The J gene is TRBJ1-2, the V gene TRBV25-1; possible D gene TRBD1, 5 bases. Germline loops: CDR1 MGHDK, CDR2 SYGVNS. The CDR3 spans 13 residues. V was clipped by 6 bases and J by 2 bases, with 10 bases between them. The CDR3 protein is CASSPAGNYGYTF. As DNA, the CDR3 is TGTGCCAGCAGCCCTGCAGGGAACTATGGCTACACCTTC.

The chain is built from TRBV6-4 and TRBJ2-3; 8 bases align to TRBD2. Germline-derived CDR1 and CDR2 are MRHNA and SNTAGT. This CDR3 region has 14 residues. With 4 bases clipped from V and 5 bases from J, the junction kept 5 bases outside the gene matches. The CDR3 region has the DNA TGTGCCAGCAGTGGGCGGGGGGAGGAAGATACGCAGTATTTT. This sequence encodes CASSGRGEEDTQYF.